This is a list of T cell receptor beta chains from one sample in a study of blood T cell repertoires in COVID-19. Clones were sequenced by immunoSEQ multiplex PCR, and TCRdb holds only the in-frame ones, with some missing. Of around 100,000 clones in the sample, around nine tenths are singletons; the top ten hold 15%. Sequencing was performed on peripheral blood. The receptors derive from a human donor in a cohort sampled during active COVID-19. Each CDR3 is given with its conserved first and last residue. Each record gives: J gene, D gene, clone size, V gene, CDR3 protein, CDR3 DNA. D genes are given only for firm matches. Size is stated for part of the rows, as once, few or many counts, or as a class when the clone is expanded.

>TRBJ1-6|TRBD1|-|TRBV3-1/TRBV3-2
CASSPGQGSPLHF
TGTGCCAGCAGCCCGGGACAGGGTTCACCCCTCCACTTT
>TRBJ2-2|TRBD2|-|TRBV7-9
CASSQRRLAPNTGELFF
TGTGCCAGCAGCCAAAGAAGACTAGCCCCGAACACCGGGGAGCTGTTTTTT
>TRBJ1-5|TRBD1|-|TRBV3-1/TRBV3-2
CASSLGQGNQPQHF
TGTGCCAGCAGCCTTGGACAGGGAAACCAGCCCCAGCATTTT
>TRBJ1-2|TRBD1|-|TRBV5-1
CASSPDRAKSGYTF
TGCGCCAGCAGCCCTGACAGGGCTAAGTCTGGCTACACCTTC
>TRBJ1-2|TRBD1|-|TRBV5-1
CASGKRQGNYGYTF
TGCGCCAGCGGGAAGAGACAGGGAAACTATGGCTACACCTTC
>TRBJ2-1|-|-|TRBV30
CAWSSPAGWANEQFF
TGTGCCTGGAGCTCACCAGCGGGCTGGGCCAATGAGCAGTTCTTC
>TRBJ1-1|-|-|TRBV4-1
CASSSNLRPQNTEAFF
TGCGCCAGCAGCTCAAACCTGAGGCCCCAGAACACTGAAGCTTTCTTT
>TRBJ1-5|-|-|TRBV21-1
CASSKIAHGRNQPQHF
TGTGCCAGCAGCAAAATTGCGCACGGTCGAAATCAGCCCCAGCATTTT
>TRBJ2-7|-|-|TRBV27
CASSLSGYPGVRAYEQYF
TGTGCCAGCAGTTTATCGGGCTACCCGGGAGTGAGGGCCTACGAGCAGTACTTC
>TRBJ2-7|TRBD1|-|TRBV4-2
CASSHGTGRYEQYF
TGTGCCAGCAGCCACGGGACAGGGCGGTACGAGCAGTACTTC
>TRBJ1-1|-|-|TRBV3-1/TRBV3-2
CASSQGVGGTEAFF
TGTGCCAGCAGCCAAGGGGTCGGGGGCACTGAAGCTTTCTTT
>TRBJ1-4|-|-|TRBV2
CASSGQANEKLFF
TGTGCCAGCAGTGGACAGGCTAATGAAAAACTGTTTTTT
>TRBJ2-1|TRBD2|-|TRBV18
CASSPGEGDNEQFF
TGTGCCAGCTCACCAGGGGAGGGAGACAATGAGCAGTTCTTC
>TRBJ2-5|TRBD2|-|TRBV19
CASSIVMGLAQTQYF
TGTGCCAGTAGTATCGTAATGGGACTAGCGCAGACCCAGTACTTC
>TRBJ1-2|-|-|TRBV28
CASSPRVLYGYTF
TGTGCCAGCAGCCCTCGAGTGCTCTATGGCTACACCTTC
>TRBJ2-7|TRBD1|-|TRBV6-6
CASTSPQGAFEQYF
TGTGCCAGCACCTCGCCGCAGGGGGCTTTCGAGCAGTACTTC
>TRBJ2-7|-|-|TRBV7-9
CASSLATTSGEQYF
TGTGCCAGCAGCTTAGCGACCACATCGGGGGAGCAGTACTTC
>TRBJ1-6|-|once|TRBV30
CAWSVSGQTNSPLHF
TGTGCCTGGAGTGTTTCAGGACAGACTAATTCACCCCTCCACTTT
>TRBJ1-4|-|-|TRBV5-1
CASRGSGANEKLFF
TGCGCCAGCAGAGGGAGCGGCGCAAATGAAAAACTGTTTTTT
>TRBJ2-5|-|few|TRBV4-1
CASSQDGIQETQYF
TGCGCCAGCAGCCAAGACGGGATTCAAGAGACCCAGTACTTC
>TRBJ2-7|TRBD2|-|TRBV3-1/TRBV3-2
CASSHPGIAGVYEQYF
TGTGCCAGCAGCCATCCTGGGATAGCGGGAGTTTACGAGCAGTACTTC
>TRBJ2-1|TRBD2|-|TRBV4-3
CASSQGSGRVDNEQFF
TGCGCCAGCAGCCAAGGTAGCGGGAGGGTGGACAATGAGCAGTTCTTC
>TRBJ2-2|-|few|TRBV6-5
CASNSGVPGELFF
TGTGCCAGCAACTCAGGGGTGCCCGGGGAGCTGTTTTTT
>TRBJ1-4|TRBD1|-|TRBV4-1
CASSRLTGAGEKLFF
TGCGCCAGCAGCCGATTAACAGGGGCGGGGGAAAAACTGTTTTTT
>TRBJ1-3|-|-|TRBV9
CASSVGGGNTIYF
TGTGCCAGCAGCGTAGGAGGTGGAAACACCATATATTTT
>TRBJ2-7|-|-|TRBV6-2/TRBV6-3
CASSYRYPYEQYF
TGTGCCAGCAGTTACCGGTATCCCTACGAGCAGTACTTC
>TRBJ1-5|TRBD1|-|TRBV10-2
CASSEIGDRGQQPQHF
TGCGCCAGCAGTGAGATAGGGGACAGGGGACAGCAGCCCCAGCATTTT
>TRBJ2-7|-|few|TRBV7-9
CASSRRLVYEQYF
TGTGCCAGCAGTCGAAGACTAGTCTACGAGCAGTACTTC
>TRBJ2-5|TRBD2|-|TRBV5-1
CASSLGGAGYETQYF
TGCGCCAGCAGCTTGGGTGGAGCGGGGTATGAGACCCAGTACTTC
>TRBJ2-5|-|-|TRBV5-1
CASSLAQGPQETQYF
TGCGCCAGCAGCTTGGCCCAGGGGCCGCAAGAGACCCAGTACTTC
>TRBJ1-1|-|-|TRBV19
CASGEAMNTEAFF
TGTGCCAGTGGTGAGGCGATGAACACTGAAGCTTTCTTT
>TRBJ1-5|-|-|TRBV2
CASSVTQGNQPQHF
TGTGCCAGCAGTGTCACACAGGGCAATCAGCCCCAGCATTTT
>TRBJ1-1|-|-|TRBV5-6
CASSLYSNTEAFF
TGTGCCAGCAGCTTGTATTCGAACACTGAAGCTTTCTTT
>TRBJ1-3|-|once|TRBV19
CASAFGEMPGNTIYF
TGTGCCAGTGCGTTCGGGGAAATGCCTGGAAACACCATATATTTT
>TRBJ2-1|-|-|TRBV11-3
CASSFRGTFGHNEQFF
TGTGCCAGCAGCTTCCGAGGGACTTTTGGCCACAATGAGCAGTTCTTC
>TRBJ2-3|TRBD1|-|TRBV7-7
CASSHRTGGTDTQYF
TGTGCTAGCAGCCACCGGACAGGGGGCACAGATACGCAGTATTTT
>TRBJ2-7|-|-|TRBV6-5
CASSSQGQILGEQYF
TGTGCCAGCAGTTCCCAAGGACAAATTCTGGGGGAGCAGTACTTC
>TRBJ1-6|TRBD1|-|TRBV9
CASSVRDSRSPLHF
TGTGCCAGCAGCGTTAGGGACAGTAGATCACCCCTCCACTTT
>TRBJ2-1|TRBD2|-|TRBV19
CASTSRKLAGGEQFF
TGTGCCAGTACCTCCAGGAAGCTAGCGGGGGGTGAGCAGTTCTTC
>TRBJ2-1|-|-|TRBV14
CASSLTRGIGYYNEQFF
TGTGCCAGCAGCCTAACTAGGGGGATCGGGTACTACAATGAGCAGTTCTTC
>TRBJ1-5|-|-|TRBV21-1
CASSKLPCQPQHF
TGTGCCAGCAGCAAACTACCTTGTCAGCCCCAGCATTTT
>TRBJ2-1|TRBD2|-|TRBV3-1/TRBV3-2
CASSQDPSGSGNEQFF
TGTGCCAGCAGCCAAGATCCTAGCGGGAGCGGTAATGAGCAGTTCTTC
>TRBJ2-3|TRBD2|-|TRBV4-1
CASSQDLERGTSTDTQYF
TGCGCCAGCAGCCAAGATTTAGAGCGGGGGACTAGCACAGATACGCAGTATTTT
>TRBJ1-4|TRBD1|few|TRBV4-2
CASSRQLRTGVEEKLFF
TGTGCCAGCAGCCGCCAACTACGGACAGGGGTGGAAGAAAAACTGTTTTTT
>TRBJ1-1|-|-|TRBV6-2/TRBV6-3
CASSPGGYTEAFF
TGTGCCAGCAGTCCCGGGGGATACACTGAAGCTTTCTTT
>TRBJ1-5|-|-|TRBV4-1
CASSQEIGADSNQPQHF
TGCGCCAGCAGCCAAGAAATAGGAGCCGATAGCAATCAGCCCCAGCATTTT
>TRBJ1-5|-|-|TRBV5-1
CAPYQPQHF
TGCGCCCCCTATCAGCCCCAGCATTTT
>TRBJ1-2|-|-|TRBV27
CASSFYGGGGYTF
TGTGCCAGCAGTTTCTATGGGGGGGGTGGCTACACCTTC
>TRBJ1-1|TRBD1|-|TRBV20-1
CSAIQGAEAFF
TGCAGTGCTATACAGGGGGCTGAAGCTTTCTTT
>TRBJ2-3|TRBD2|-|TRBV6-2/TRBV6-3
CASSYSLLAGGTDTQYF
TGTGCCAGCAGTTACAGTCTTCTAGCGGGAGGCACAGATACGCAGTATTTT
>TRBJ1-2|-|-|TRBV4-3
CASSQVSGVLSSIYGYTF
TGCGCCAGCAGCCAAGTTTCAGGGGTCCTTTCTTCGATCTATGGCTACACCTTC
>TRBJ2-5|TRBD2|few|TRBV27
CASREGLAGGGYQETQYF
TGTGCCAGCAGGGAGGGACTAGCGGGGGGCGGGTACCAAGAGACCCAGTACTTC
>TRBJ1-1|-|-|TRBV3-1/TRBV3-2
CASSQTLTEAFF
TGTGCCAGCAGCCAAACTCTAACTGAAGCTTTCTTT
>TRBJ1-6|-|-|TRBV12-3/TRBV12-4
CASSSTGNSPLHF
TGTGCCAGCAGTTCAACAGGGAATTCACCCCTCCACTTT